This T cell receptor (beta chain) was identified during a study of cytomegalovirus exposure and HLA in healthy donors. Note on this clone: As yet, its antigen is unknown.

Study-level findings and limits: Accurate prediction of HLA-A and HLA-B alleles (for most subjects) was reportedly achieved from TCR beta sequences.

When sampled, the donors appeared nominally healthy, though they likely had unrecorded immune exposures. V was clipped by 0 bases and J by 3 bases; unmatched bases: 10. Germline-derived CDR1 and CDR2 are GTSNPN and SVGIG (reference sequence). CDR3 length: 16 amino acids. The PCR contained 60 Vbeta and 13 Jbeta primers. This table comes from immunoSEQ multiplex PCR, and its TCRdb copy is limited to in-frame clones, with some not included. This table has about 180,000 clones, 80% appearing once. V is TRBV30 and J is TRBJ2-7, with 8 nucleotides matching TRBD1. Sequencing was carried out using PBMCs. The sequence came from a woman aged 25 to 45 in good health and CMV-seronegative. The CDR3 bases are TGTGCCTGGAGTGTTAAAGCTGGACAGGGTTTCTACGAGCAGTACTTC. It codes for CAWSVKAGQGFYEQYF.